These 32 T cell receptor beta chains came from one sample sequenced in a study of response to subunit inactivated influenza vaccine. MiXCR was run by TCRdb on the RT-PCR reads, yielding one entry per CDR3 protein. The data hold 650,000 to 800,000 distinct CDR3 sequences, with over 11% observed a single time. The material was PBMCs from blood, obtained approximately 15 days before vaccination. Receptors were obtained from a middle-aged man who received an inactivated influenza vaccine.

This clonotype occurred a few times. This sequence joins TRBV6-2 or TRBV6-3 and TRBJ2-7; 10 bases map to TRBD1. From germline, CDR1 is MNHEY and CDR2 SVGEGT. The V segment lost 4 bases and the J segment 3 bases; nucleotides outside the gene matches: 3. The CDR3 is 14 amino acids. CDR3 amino acids: CASSSTGGYYEQYF. The CDR3 nucleotides read TGTGCCAGCAGTTCGACAGGGGGCTACTACGAGCAGTACTTC.

This clonotype appeared a few times. This rearrangement joins TRBV3-1 to TRBJ2-2; D is ambiguous. CDR1 is LGHDT, CDR2 YNNKEL, per germline (reference sequence). This CDR3 has 15 residues. V lost 1 base and J 0 bases, leaving 6 bases between the germline ends. The CDR3 DNA reads as TGTGCCAGCAGCCAAGCCCTTTCGAACACCGGGGAGCTGTTTTTT. This codes for CASSQALSNTGELFF.

This clonotype was observed a handful of times. V usage is TRBV7-9 and J usage is TRBJ2-5, with TRBD2 matching 7 bases. Trimming cost V 4 bases and J 5 bases; bases outside gene matches: 10. The CDR3 totals 15 residues. Germline CDR1 and CDR2: SEHNR and FQNEAQ (reference sequence). CDR3 DNA: TGTGCCAGCAGCTGGGCTGGGGGGGTCCTCGAGACCCAGTACTTC. As protein: CASSWAGGVLETQYF. Filled out from reference TRBV7-9 and TRBJ2-5, the complete variable domain reads DTGVSQNPRHKITKRGQNVTFRCDPISEHNRLYWYRQTLGQGPEFLTYFQNEAQLEKSRLLSDRFSAERPKGSFSTLEIQRTEQGDSAMYLCASSWAGGVLETQYFGPGTRLLVL.

The sample holds a few counts of this clonotype. V usage is TRBV4-2 and J usage is TRBJ1-6; no reliable D call. Germline assignment: CDR1 LGHNA and CDR2 YNFKEQ. V lost 0 bases and J lost 10, with 13 bases in between. The CDR3 length is 15 residues. Here the CDR3 reads CASSQERKTGSPLHF. The CDR3 bases are TGTGCCAGCAGCCAAGAAAGGAAAACGGGGTCACCCCTCCACTTT.

This clonotype has a handful of counts. The chain is built from TRBV6-1 and TRBJ2-4; D is unresolved. This CDR3 has 17 residues. Deletions cut 6 bases from V and 8 bases from J, with 26 bases between. CDR1 and CDR2 from the germline V gene are MNHNS and SASEGT. The CDR3 sequence: CASSPIGNSFLPDIQYF. The CDR3 DNA is TGTGCCAGCAGCCCCATCGGAAACAGTTTCTTGCCTGACATTCAGTACTTC.

This clonotype was seen a handful of times. The chain combines TRBV5-1 with TRBJ2-3; D gene ambiguous. The germline V gene has CDR1 SGHRS and CDR2 YFSETQ. Trimming shortened V by 3 bases and J by 3 bases, and 11 bases separated the two germline ends. The CDR3 is made up of 14 amino acids. In DNA, the CDR3 is TGCGCCAGCAGCTCCCTCGTGGGTACAGATACGCAGTATTTT. This encodes CASSSLVGTDTQYF.

The V call is TRBV6-2 or TRBV6-3, the J call TRBJ1-2; D is undetermined. The length of the CDR3 is 11 residues. Trimming took off 6 bases at V and 4 bases at J, with 6 bases between the two ends. Germline V gene sequence: CDR1 MNHEY, CDR2 SVGEGT. Written as DNA, the CDR3 is TGTGCCAGCAGAAGCGGCTATGGCTACACCTTC. It translates to CASRSGYGYTF.

The sample holds a few counts of this clonotype. The CDR3 spells CASSPGTPNNSPLHF. CDR3 coding DNA: TGTGCCAGCAGCCCCGGAACCCCGAATAATTCACCCCTCCACTTT. V and J are TRBV7-9 and TRBJ1-6; no reliable D call. V was trimmed by 5 bases and J by 5 bases, leaving 13 bases between them. CDR1 is SEHNR, CDR2 FQNEAQ, per germline (reference sequence). The CDR3 runs to 15 residues.

This clonotype occurred a few times. The chain is built from TRBV4-1 and TRBJ2-1; TRBD2 might be the D (6 bases). Per germline, CDR1 MGHRA and CDR2 YSYEKL. Trimming left V 2 bases short and J 6 bases short, with 11 bases between. CDR3 length equals 14 residues. The CDR3 DNA reads TGCGCCAGCAGCCAACCGACTAGTGGCAATGAGCAGTTCTTC. Translated, it gives CASSQPTSGNEQFF.

This clonotype turned up a few times. The chain links TRBV7-9 to TRBJ1-2; D not resolved. V was pared by 5 bases and J by 8 bases, with 15 bases between. Germline V gives CDR1 SEHNR, CDR2 FQNEAQ (reference sequence). The length of the CDR3 is 13 residues. CDR3 in DNA: TGTGCCAGCAGCCCCTACGTGGACCGGGGCTACACCTTC. This sequence encodes CASSPYVDRGYTF.

This clonotype has at least ten counts. This rearrangement joins TRBV5-1 to TRBJ2-7; 7 bases are a match to TRBD2. J was trimmed by 4 bases and V by 4 bases; bases with no gene match: 8. Germline assignment: CDR1 SGHRS and CDR2 YFSETQ. This CDR3 comprises 14 residues. CDR3 in DNA: TGCGCCAGCAGCGACGGACTAGAAGGTTACGAGCAGTACTTC. The encoded protein is CASSDGLEGYEQYF.

This clonotype was seen more than once but under ten times. The gene calls are TRBV27 and TRBJ2-7; 8 bases match TRBD2. The CDR3 extends over 14 amino acids. In germline, CDR1 is MNHEY, CDR2 SMNVEV (reference sequence). Trimming at V came to 5 bases and at J to 6 bases, leaving 9 bases not matched to a gene. The CDR3 loop is CASSDGTRYGEQYF. The CDR3, as DNA: TGTGCCAGCAGTGACGGGACTAGGTATGGCGAGCAGTACTTC.

This clonotype was detected only a few times. CDR3 nucleotide sequence: TGTGCCAGCAGCTTGTGGACAGGGGAAAGTCAGCCCCAGCATTTT. Protein: CASSLWTGESQPQHF. The chain carries TRBV5-5 and TRBJ1-5; TRBD1 matches at 9 bases. V shed 1 base, J shed 6 bases, and the junction held 5 bases outside the gene matches. Germline V gene lookup returns CDR1 SGHKS and CDR2 YYEKEE (reference sequence). This CDR3 comprises 15 residues.

In its sample, this clonotype was seen many times. The chain recombines TRBV6-4 with TRBJ2-3; D is undetermined. This CDR3 comprises 14 residues. Germline V lookup: CDR1 MRHNA, CDR2 SNTAGT. Trimming cost V 2 bases and J 1 base, with 7 bases left between them. As DNA, the CDR3 is TGTGCCAGCAGTGACGGATCTGGCACAGATACGCAGTATTTT. This translates into CASSDGSGTDTQYF.

The chain couples TRBV5-1 to TRBJ2-1, with 7 nucleotides matching TRBD2. Looked up from germline, CDR1 is SGHRS and CDR2 is YFSETQ. This CDR3 contains 16 residues. V was pared by 4 bases and J by 4 bases, with 11 bases of the junction left unmatched. CDR3 amino acids: CASSPKAGNAYNEQFF. In nucleotides, the CDR3 is TGCGCCAGCAGCCCGAAAGCGGGAAACGCATACAATGAGCAGTTCTTC.

This clonotype was observed a handful of times. This rearrangement joins TRBV4-1 to TRBJ2-7, with 7 bases aligning to TRBD1. Germline values: CDR1 MGHRA, CDR2 YSYEKL. The CDR3 runs to 13 residues. V shed 4 bases, J shed 10 bases, and the junction held 10 bases outside the gene matches. This CDR3 reads CASSPLIGGSQYF. The CDR3 DNA reads TGCGCCAGCAGCCCCCTTATAGGGGGCTCCCAGTACTTC.

In this sample, this clonotype turned up many times. In DNA, the CDR3 is TGTGCCAGCAGCCATACGGGGGGGCCCAAAAACATTCAGTACTTC. Protein: CASSHTGGPKNIQYF. V gene TRBV12-3 or TRBV12-4 combines with J gene TRBJ2-4, with 8 nucleotides matching TRBD2. This CDR3 has 15 amino acids. Trimming removed 6 bases from V and 2 bases from J; junction bases left unmatched: 6.

This clonotype was seen more than once but under ten times. The J gene is TRBJ2-5, the V gene TRBV28; 11 nucleotides align to TRBD2. Germline loops: CDR1 MDHEN, CDR2 SYDVKM. This CDR3 is built from 16 residues. Germline trimming cut 5 bases from V and 2 bases from J; bases unmatched to any gene: 7. CDR3 sequence: CASSPTSGSYQETQYF. The DNA for the CDR3 is TGTGCCAGCAGTCCAACTAGCGGGAGTTATCAAGAGACCCAGTACTTC. The whole variable domain, filled in from reference TRBV28 and TRBJ2-5, reads DVKVTQSSRYLVKRTGEKVFLECVQDMDHENMFWYRQDPGLGLRLIYFSYDVKMKEKGDIPEGYSVSREKKERFSLILESASTNQTSMYLCASSPTSGSYQETQYFGPGTRLLVL.

The chain couples TRBV5-1 to TRBJ2-5; D perhaps matches TRBD1 (6 bases). This CDR3 comprises 15 residues. Germline V gene lookup returns CDR1 SGHRS and CDR2 YFSETQ. Trimming pared 0 bases from V and 2 bases from J, leaving 11 bases between. CDR3 bases: TGCGCCAGCAGCTTGGGGAACACAGGGCAAGAGACCCAGTACTTC. This sequence encodes CASSLGNTGQETQYF.

This clonotype has more than one count but fewer than ten. The gene calls are TRBV7-6 and TRBJ2-7, with 13 bases fitting TRBD2. Germline CDR1 and CDR2: SGHVS and FNYEAQ. The V and J ends lost 5 bases and 4 bases, in that order; junction bases with no gene match: 8. The CDR3 is made up of 16 amino acids. The CDR3 region is CASSPGLAGELYEQYF. For the CDR3, the DNA is TGTGCCAGCAGCCCTGGACTAGCGGGAGAGCTTTACGAGCAGTACTTC.

The chain joins TRBV29-1 to TRBJ2-1; the D call may be TRBD1 or TRBD2 (5 bases each). Germline CDR1 is SQVTM and CDR2 is ANQGSEA. V shed 6 bases and J shed 10 bases, with 13 bases lying between them. The CDR3 runs to 11 residues. CDR3 sequence: CSVWDALEQFF. CDR3 bases: TGCAGCGTGTGGGACGCCTTGGAGCAGTTCTTC.

This rearrangement joins TRBV4-3 to TRBJ1-3; D uncertain. The CDR3 sequence is 13 residues long. CDR1 is LGHNA and CDR2 is YSLEER in the germline V gene. Trimming removed 0 bases from V and 2 bases from J, with 2 bases in between. DNA for the CDR3: TGCGCCAGCAGCCAAGATACTGGAAACACCATATATTTT. This translates into CASSQDTGNTIYF.

The chain recombines TRBV7-8 with TRBJ2-5; D is perhaps TRBD1 (6 bases). The V end was cut by 8 bases, the J end by 1 base, with 11 bases between. Germline values: CDR1 SGHVS, CDR2 FQNEAQ. The CDR3 contains 13 residues. DNA for the CDR3: TGTGCCAGCGCCACAGGGTCCCAAGAGACCCAGTACTTC. Protein sequence: CASATGSQETQYF.

In its sample, this clonotype was seen many times. The rearrangement joins TRBV30 to TRBJ1-5; 8 positions match TRBD1. Germline V gene sequence: CDR1 GTSNPN, CDR2 SVGIG (reference sequence). The CDR3 consists of 14 residues. V lost 4 bases to trimming and J lost 5 bases; unmatched junction nucleotides: 7. As DNA, the CDR3 is TGTGCCTGGACCTCAAACAGGGGGTATCAGCCCCAGCATTTT. As protein: CAWTSNRGYQPQHF.

This rearrangement joins TRBV19 to TRBJ2-1, with TRBD1 as a possible D gene (5 bases). Germline values: CDR1 LNHDA, CDR2 SQIVND (reference sequence). The CDR3 has 13 residues. V gave up 1 base and J gave up 8 bases, with 9 bases separating them. The CDR3 bases are TGTGCCAGTAGTATAGGCAGGGAATATGAGCAGTTCTTC. Amino acids: CASSIGREYEQFF.

The chain is built from TRBV4-2 and TRBJ1-3; D is uncertain. V lost 1 base to trimming and J lost 0 bases, with 16 bases between them. This CDR3 region has 18 residues. CDR1 and CDR2 from the germline V gene are LGHNA and YNFKEQ. The CDR3 loop reads CASSQVFGRRDSGNTIYF. Written as DNA, the CDR3 is TGTGCCAGCAGCCAAGTCTTTGGCAGGCGAGACTCTGGAAACACCATATATTTT.

The chain combines TRBV20-1 with TRBJ1-2; 8 bases are shared with TRBD1. The CDR3 contains 13 residues. Germline V gene lookup returns CDR1 DFQATT and CDR2 SNEGSKA (reference sequence). Trimming cost V 6 bases and J 5 bases; bases outside gene matches: 8. CDR3 DNA: TGCAGTGCCAAGGACAGGGTGGGTTATGGCTACACCTTC. This sequence encodes CSAKDRVGYGYTF.

Remarks on this clonotype: One end of the junction does not line up with germline, which may come from a read error. V gene TRBV24-1 combines with J gene TRBJ2-1, with TRBD2 identical over 11 bases. CDR1 KGHDR and CDR2 SFDVKD come from the germline V gene. The CDR3 sequence is 16 residues long. Here the CDR3 DNA reads TGTGCCACCAGTGATCCGGGACTAGCGGAATACAATGAGCAGATCTTC. Encoded protein: CATSDPGLAEYNEQIF.

The genes are TRBV7-6 and TRBJ2-1, with D maybe TRBD2 (6 bases). This CDR3 has 14 residues. Germline V gives CDR1 SGHVS, CDR2 FNYEAQ. V lost 5 bases and J 6 bases, leaving 14 bases between the germline ends. The CDR3 region has the DNA TGTGCCAGCAGCCCCCGATGGGGAGGCAATGAGCAGTTCTTC. Translation gives CASSPRWGGNEQFF. The entire variable domain, with the rest obtained from reference TRBV7-6 and TRBJ2-1, is as follows: GAGVSQSPRYKVTKRGQDVALRCDPISGHVSLYWYRQALGQGPEFLTYFNYEAQQDKSGLPNDRFSAERPEGSISTLTIQRTEQRDSAMYRCASSPRWGGNEQFFGPGTRLTVL.

The rearrangement joins TRBV5-1 to TRBJ1-4; D perhaps matches TRBD1 (5 bases). This CDR3 is built from 17 residues. The germline gives CDR1 SGHRS, CDR2 YFSETQ. Trimming pared 2 bases from V and 3 bases from J, leaving 17 bases between. The CDR3 DNA sequence: TGCGCCAGCAGCTTAACCGGGACCACTGGGGCTAATGAAAAACTGTTTTTT. It is translated as CASSLTGTTGANEKLFF. The full variable domain, its missing parts supplied by reference TRBV5-1 and TRBJ1-4, is KAGVTQTPRYLIKTRGQQVTLSCSPISGHRSVSWYQQTPGQGLQFLFEYFSETQRNKGNFPGRFSGRQFSNSRSEMNVSTLELGDSALYLCASSLTGTTGANEKLFFGSGTQLSVL.

The sample holds many counts of this clonotype. The chain carries TRBV28 and TRBJ2-2; D is possibly TRBD2 (5 bases). V lost 8 bases and J lost 3, with 7 bases in between. This CDR3 region has 12 residues. Germline loops: CDR1 MDHEN, CDR2 SYDVKM. CDR3 bases: TGTGCCAGCGGAGCGGACACCGGGGAGCTGTTTTTT. As protein: CASGADTGELFF.

The genes are TRBV3-1 and TRBJ2-5; D gene uncertain. In germline, CDR1 is LGHDT, CDR2 YNNKEL (reference sequence). V was clipped by 6 bases and J by 5 bases, with 16 bases between them. The CDR3 contains 14 residues. The CDR3 region has the DNA TGTGCCAGCAGACCTCGAAAGCACGGGGAGACCCAGTACTTC. Translated, it gives CASRPRKHGETQYF.